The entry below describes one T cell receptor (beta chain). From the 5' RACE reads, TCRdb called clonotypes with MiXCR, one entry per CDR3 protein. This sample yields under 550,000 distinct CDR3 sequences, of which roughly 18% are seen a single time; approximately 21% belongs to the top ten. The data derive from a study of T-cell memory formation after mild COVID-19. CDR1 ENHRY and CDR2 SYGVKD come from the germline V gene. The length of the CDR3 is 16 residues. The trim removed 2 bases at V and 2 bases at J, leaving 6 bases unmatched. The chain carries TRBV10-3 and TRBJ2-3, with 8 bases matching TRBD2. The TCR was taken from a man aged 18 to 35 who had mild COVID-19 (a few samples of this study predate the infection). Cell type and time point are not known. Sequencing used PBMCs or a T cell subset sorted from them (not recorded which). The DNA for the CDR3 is TGTGCCATCAGTGAGAAGTTTAGCGGGGACACAGATACGCAGTATTTT. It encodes CAISEKFSGDTDTQYF.